This T cell receptor (beta chain) was observed in a study of HIV-infected patients and healthy controls (dated by TCRdb to 2014 to 2015). Describing the broader study: The question the study tested was whether immune perturbation and reconstitution could be captured by deep TCR repertoire sequencing of small blood samples from HIV patients. What the research found in general, with its limitations: The dynamics of distinct T-cell subpopulations could not be separated, and sequencing depth was restricted, because whole blood was used. Slight age and sex profile differences between the study cohorts did not explain the observed diversity differences. Both the Jaccard index and the count of highly shared sequences showed that healthy controls shared more CDR3s between individuals than HIV+ patients did. HIV-associated CDR3s exhibited a significant reduction in frequency during therapy, whereas CMV-associated CDR3s exhibited no significant change, although the majority increased in frequency. HLA typing of donors was not performed in the study. HIV-infected repertoires showed significantly elevated mean Gini indices relative to controls, which possibly reflects oligoclonality. Pairing of alpha and beta chains was not determined in the samples. Compared with untreated HIV+ repertoires, healthy control repertoires had roughly threefold more distinct CDR3s and higher Shannon diversity. Eight alpha and eight beta V genes showed significantly different mean usage between HIV-infected patients and controls. Comparisons were complicated by unequal numbers of distinct sequences between patients and controls, and rare events from HIV-infected data were overweighted by size-matching. MAIT cell alpha-chain CDR3s were present at high frequency in healthy controls but severely depleted in HIV+ repertoires. The apparent post-therapy recovery of the Gini index in HIV-infected patients was not reproduced in size-matched repertoire data. Processing included only sixteen HIV-infected individuals, and this was regarded by the authors as a major limit on how widely the findings apply.

According to the germline V gene (reference sequence), CDR1 reads LNHDA and CDR2 reads SQIVND. The CDR3 measures 15 amino acids from cysteine to phenylalanine. The sequence is cut down to CDR3 DNA, 45 bases in frame from base 1. Trimming costs V 5 bases and J 10 bases, and their ends lie 22 bases apart. Compared with the rest of its sample, this clonotype is medium-sized (0.01 to 0.1%). Its antigen target is currently unknown. No clone much larger than this one lies a single base away; base qualities are absent. SuperScript III was used to reverse transcribe 500 ng RNA with primers targeting the alpha and beta constant regions. Separate alpha and beta chain libraries were made by chain-specific third strand synthesis with multiplexing indices. In the protocol, all rearrangements within a chain were amplified with a single primer pair so that primer bias was avoided, and molecular barcodes were added to each cDNA molecule. The SP2 sequencing primer site and a random hexamer were carried on a 5' RACE adapter, to which purified cDNA was joined by T4 RNA Ligase 1. The authors primed second strand synthesis from the SP2 site with Phusion polymerase and used slow temperature ramps to favor optimal annealing. Two random hexamer sequences, both added before amplification and joined together, made up the 12-nucleotide barcode of each molecule. P5 and P7 adapter elements plus a second index were added in a short first PCR, which was followed by an approximately 25-cycle amplification PCR with P5s and P7 primers. The libraries went through approximately 27 PCR cycles in total, were quantified on a Qubit, were sized on a Bioanalyzer, and were diluted to around 4 nM. The normalized libraries were sequenced on an Illumina MiSeq using 2 x 250 paired-end kits. Reverse transcription reactions were cleaned up on MinElute columns and eluted into 10 ul Tris-Cl. The adapter ligations were run for around 25 hours at 16 degrees C, and AMPure XP beads at a 1:1 ratio were afterwards used to clean them. Per the source publication's procedure: A modified Decombinator processed the demultiplexed FASTQ files and output V, J, insert and barcode information. Any sequence that shared a barcode yet differed from the dominant sequence was discarded as an error, and the number of original cDNA molecules was estimated by counting barcodes clustered at Levenshtein distance 3. The R packages ineq, vegan, igraph and RCytoscape were used for downstream analyses, with IMGT nomenclature and CDR3 definitions applied. V gene usage was calculated across distinct sequences, with every TCR tallied a single time to avoid skew from clonal expansion. Whenever two unique CDR3 amino acid sequences within a donor differed by a single Levenshtein edit, similarity networks linked them. The authors compiled published HIV-specific CDR3s (more than 90 alpha, several hundred beta) and CMV-specific CDR3s (approximately 13 alpha, a few hundred beta) and searched for them in the repertoires. Lower sequence numbers were not the cause of the decreased diversity in patients, as random subsampling to size-matched repertoires showed. TCRdb ran its own pipeline on the public reads, namely fastp trimming at Q25 and MiXCR clone calling, and kept in-frame beta chains. CDR3 protein sequences are deduplicated, and each keeps its most common genes and DNA. In this record, the V and J calls reflect TCRdb's handling and not the investigators' own analysis. This sample holds over 10,000 distinct CDR3 sequences; 5% to 5.5% were observed only once. The biggest ten clones account for roughly 3% of the sample.

Whole blood was used without cell fractionation, so the repertoire reflected all unsorted peripheral T cells. Ten uninfected healthy donors were sampled as controls, and two fifths of these ten donors were sampled twice approximately 3 months apart. For RNA extraction, 2 to 2.5 ml of peripheral blood was collected into Tempus tubes. Residual genomic DNA was removed with the TURBO-DNase kit and globin mRNA was depleted with GLOBINclear. The sequence links TRBV19 to TRBJ2-3; TRBD2 is a possible D gene, resting on 5 matching bases. This receptor was obtained from an adult in good health. Sequenced sample: blood. DNA sequence: TGTGCCAGTAGTTTTGAGGGCAGGACCCCGGTCCCGCAGTATTTT. The encoded protein is CASSFEGRTPVPQYF. With all but the CDR3 taken from the reference TRBV19 and TRBJ2-3 genes, the full variable domain is: DGGITQSPKYLFRKEGQNVTLSCEQNLNHDAMYWYRQDPGQGLRLIYYSQIVNDFQKGDIAEGYSVSREKKESFPLTVTSAQKNPTAFYLCASSFEGRTPVPQYFGPGTRLTVL.